This is a list of T cell receptor beta chains from one sample in a study of Ad26.COV2.S vaccination and SARS-CoV-2 variants. Assay: immunoSEQ multiplex PCR; the TCRdb copy retains only in-frame clones and omits some. Of approximately 300,000 clones listed, 70% to 90% are singletons. This material consisted of peripheral blood, taken in a trial of Ad26.COV2.S vaccine versus placebo. Receptors were obtained from a person aged 18-65 years who received the Ad26.COV2.S COVID-19 vaccine or a placebo. The conserved cysteine and the conserved F or W are not part of the CDR3 here.

v_gene	j_gene	CDR3aa
TRBV30	TRBJ1-1	AWSRTLLRQGNTEAF
TRBV7-9	TRBJ2-2	ASRVPQRNRELF
TRBV18	TRBJ1-1	ASSPVSGNTEAF
TRBV5-1	TRBJ2-2	ASSLGSGAIGELF
TRBV5-6	TRBJ1-2	ASSTSKEFGYYGYT
TRBV5-1	TRBJ1-3	ASSPGGSGNTIY
TRBV14	TRBJ2-7	ASSQVKGGQAPSSYEQY
TRBV30	TRBJ1-2	AWNGGGQHYGYT
TRBV10-1	TRBJ2-2	ASSERVTGELF
TRBV7-9	TRBJ2-1	ASSLVERSEQF
TRBV2	TRBJ1-4	ASTRLRTNEKLF
TRBV6-5	TRBJ1-4	ASSYQGRGNEKLF
TRBV2	TRBJ2-7	ASSERGQFYEQY
TRBV19	TRBJ2-2	ASSTSGGAGIGELF
TRBV5-6	TRBJ2-1	ASSFRTGAYNEQF
TRBV10-3	TRBJ1-6	AIRQGTQGSYNSPLH
TRBV20-1	TRBJ2-7	SASEPRDFTYEQY
TRBV6-5	TRBJ1-2	ASSYGGEMNYGYT
TRBV6-2/TRBV6-3	TRBJ1-5	ASSTYSNQPQH
TRBV20-1	TRBJ2-7	SVPRTDEQY
TRBV5-5	TRBJ2-1	ASSLEAGKASYNEQF
TRBV6-6	TRBJ2-7	ASSYSNEQY
TRBV12-5	TRBJ2-1	ASGLVSQGSFTYNEQF
TRBV7-6	TRBJ1-3	ASSPDGISGNTIY
TRBV25-1	TRBJ2-2	ASSEAGQSTGELF
TRBV18	TRBJ2-1	ASSPQDSGGSNEQF
TRBV9	TRBJ1-4	ASSAGALATNEKLF
TRBV3-1/TRBV3-2	TRBJ1-2	ASSQDGQSFNYGYT
TRBV2	TRBJ1-2	ASTDPPYGYT